This TCR beta chain is drawn from a study of T cells after yellow fever vaccination. Study results and limitations: Most primary-vaccination clones reappeared after the booster (just under 98% CD4, approximately 88% CD8). Researchers cautioned that FACS-sorted repertoires could harbor abundant clonotypes contaminating from the bulk population. Peaking faster, on day 5 versus 15, the secondary response was nonetheless weaker.

Per the germline V gene, CDR1 is MDHEN and CDR2 is SYDVKM. V was pared by 7 bases and J by 5 bases, with 9 bases between. The CDR3 sequence is 12 residues long. About this clonotype itself: Its antigen is not identified.

Universal primer sites and UMIs were introduced during 5'RACE template-switching synthesis of TCR cDNA. TCRdb processed the 5' RACE reads anew with MiXCR; each CDR3 protein has one entry. This repertoire shows 250,000 to 400,000 distinct CDR3 sequences, roughly 4% found once; its top ten account for 20% to 25%. This TCR was sampled from a man younger than 35 who received the YFV17D yellow fever vaccine. This chain connects TRBV28 to TRBJ2-1; D ambiguous. The source was PBMCs, collected 5 days after the yellow fever booster vaccination. CDR3 bases: TGTGCCAGCAAAACAGAACACAATGAGCAGTTCTTC. This encodes CASKTEHNEQFF.